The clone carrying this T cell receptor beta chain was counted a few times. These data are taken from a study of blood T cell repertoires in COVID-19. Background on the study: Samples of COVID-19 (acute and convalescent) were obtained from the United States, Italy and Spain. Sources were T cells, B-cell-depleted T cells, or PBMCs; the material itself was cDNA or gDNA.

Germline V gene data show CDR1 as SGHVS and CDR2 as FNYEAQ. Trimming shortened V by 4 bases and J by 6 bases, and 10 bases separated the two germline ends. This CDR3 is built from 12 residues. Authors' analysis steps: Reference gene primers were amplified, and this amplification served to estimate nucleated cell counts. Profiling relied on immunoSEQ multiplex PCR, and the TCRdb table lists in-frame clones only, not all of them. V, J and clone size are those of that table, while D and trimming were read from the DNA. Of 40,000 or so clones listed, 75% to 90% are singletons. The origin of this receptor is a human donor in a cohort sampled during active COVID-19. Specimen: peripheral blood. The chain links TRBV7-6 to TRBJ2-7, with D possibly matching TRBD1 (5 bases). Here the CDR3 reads CASSSTGSEQYF. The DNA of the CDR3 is TGTGCCAGCAGCTCCACAGGTTCCGAGCAGTACTTC. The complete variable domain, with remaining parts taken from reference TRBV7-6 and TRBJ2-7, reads GAGVSQSPRYKVTKRGQDVALRCDPISGHVSLYWYRQALGQGPEFLTYFNYEAQQDKSGLPNDRFSAERPEGSISTLTIQRTEQRDSAMYRCASSSTGSEQYFGPGTRLTVT.